This entry features one T cell receptor beta chain sequence. RNA transcripts served as the template for amplifying TCR beta CDR3 regions. Initially, a first-round RT-PCR of the TCR CDR3 employed the HTBI primer set. TCRdb passed the multiplex PCR reads through MiXCR, listing each CDR3 protein once. This sample has roughly 280,000 distinct CDR3 sequences, with over 20% found just once. The data are from a study of T cells in Graves' hyperthyroidism and ophthalmopathy. Study-wide context: Before any treatment, at initial diagnosis, peripheral blood was collected.

Diagnoses were established using clinical symptoms, serum thyroxine and TRAb, thyroid ultrasound and orbital computed tomography. This CDR3 contains 12 residues. The germline V and J ends were trimmed by 7 bases and 6 bases, with 9 bases remaining between them. Per germline, CDR1 MDHEN and CDR2 SYDVKM. Sequencing used blood. V usage is TRBV28 and J usage is TRBJ2-2; D remains ambiguous. The TCR originated in a man aged 25 to 45 with Graves' ophthalmopathy. CDR3 residues: CASNQGSGELFF. CDR3 bases: TGTGCCAGCAATCAAGGCTCCGGGGAGCTGTTTTTT.